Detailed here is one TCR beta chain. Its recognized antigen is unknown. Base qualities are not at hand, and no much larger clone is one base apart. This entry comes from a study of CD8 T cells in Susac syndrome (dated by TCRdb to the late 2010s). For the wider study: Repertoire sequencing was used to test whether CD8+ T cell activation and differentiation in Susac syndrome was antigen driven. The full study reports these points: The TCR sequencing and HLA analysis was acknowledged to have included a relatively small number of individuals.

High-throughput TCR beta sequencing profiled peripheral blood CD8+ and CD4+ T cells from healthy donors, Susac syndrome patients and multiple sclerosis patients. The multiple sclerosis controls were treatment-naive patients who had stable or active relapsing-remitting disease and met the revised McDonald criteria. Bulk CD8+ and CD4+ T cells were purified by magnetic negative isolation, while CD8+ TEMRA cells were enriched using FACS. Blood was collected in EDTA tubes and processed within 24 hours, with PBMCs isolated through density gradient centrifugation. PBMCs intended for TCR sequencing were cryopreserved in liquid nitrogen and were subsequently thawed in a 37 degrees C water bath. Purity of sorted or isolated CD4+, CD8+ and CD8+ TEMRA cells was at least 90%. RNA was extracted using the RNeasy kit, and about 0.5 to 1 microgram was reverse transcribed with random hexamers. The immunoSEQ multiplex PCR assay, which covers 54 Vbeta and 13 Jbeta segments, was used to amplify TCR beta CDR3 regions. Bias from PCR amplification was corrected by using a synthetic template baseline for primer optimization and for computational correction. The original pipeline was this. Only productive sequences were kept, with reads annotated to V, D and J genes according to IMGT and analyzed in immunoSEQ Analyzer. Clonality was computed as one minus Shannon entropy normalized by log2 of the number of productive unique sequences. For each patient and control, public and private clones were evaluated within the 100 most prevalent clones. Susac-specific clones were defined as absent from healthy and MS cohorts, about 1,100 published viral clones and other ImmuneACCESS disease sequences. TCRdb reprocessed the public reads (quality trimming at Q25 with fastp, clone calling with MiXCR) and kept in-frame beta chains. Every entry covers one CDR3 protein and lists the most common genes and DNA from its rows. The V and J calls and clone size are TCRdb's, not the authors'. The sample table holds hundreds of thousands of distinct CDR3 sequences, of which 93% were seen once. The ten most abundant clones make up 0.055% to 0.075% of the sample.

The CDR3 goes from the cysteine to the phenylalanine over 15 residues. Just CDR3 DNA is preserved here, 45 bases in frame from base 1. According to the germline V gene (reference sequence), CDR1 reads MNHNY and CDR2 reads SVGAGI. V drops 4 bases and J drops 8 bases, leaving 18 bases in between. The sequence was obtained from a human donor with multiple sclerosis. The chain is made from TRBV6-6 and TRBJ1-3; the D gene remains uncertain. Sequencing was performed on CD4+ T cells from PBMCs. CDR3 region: CASSSVGNWVHTIYF. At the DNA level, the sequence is TGTGCCAGCAGTTCAGTAGGGAATTGGGTGCACACCATATATTTT.